These 18 T cell receptor beta chains originate from one sample sequenced in a study of blood T cells in healthy people across ages. For the second PCR, which ran for roughly 6 to 11 cycles, a sample-barcoded 5' primer and a J-beta primer mix were used. Via MiXCR, TCRdb re-called the 5' RACE reads, giving one row per CDR3 protein. The sample lists 1 million or so distinct CDR3 sequences; 45% were seen once. The sample taken for sequencing was blood. The receptors were gathered from a woman aged 60-75 years in good health.

In this sample, this clonotype turned up a few times. This may arise from a read error, as a much more abundant clone is one base away. The chain carries TRBV27 and TRBJ2-5; TRBD1 matches at 8 bases. Judging by the DNA end, TRBJ2-7 fits better; the J call may be wrong. The CDR3 has 14 amino acids. Germline CDR1 MNHEY, CDR2 SMNVEV (reference sequence). This chain's CDR3 is CASSVWDRLYEQYF. CDR3 DNA: TGTGCCAGCAGTGTATGGGACAGGCTTTACGAGCAGTACTTC.

The V call is TRBV6-1, the J call TRBJ2-1; 11 bases agree with TRBD2. This CDR3 region has 12 residues. Germline CDR1 MNHNS, CDR2 SASEGT. With 8 bases clipped from V and 9 bases from J, the junction kept 3 bases outside the gene matches. The chain's CDR3 is CASGTSGPEQFF. The CDR3 nucleotides read TGTGCCAGCGGGACTAGCGGCCCTGAGCAGTTCTTC.

This chain uses TRBV20-1 with TRBJ2-3; TRBD1 or TRBD2 may be the D gene (6 bases each). V lost 6 bases and J 4 bases, leaving 14 bases between the germline ends. This CDR3 is built from 13 residues. Germline values: CDR1 DFQATT, CDR2 SNEGSKA (reference sequence). This CDR3 reads CSAPKGGADTQYF. DNA for the CDR3: TGCAGTGCACCTAAGGGGGGCGCAGATACGCAGTATTTT.

This clonotype was seen a few times. This rearrangement joins TRBV9 to TRBJ2-7; tentative D call: TRBD1 (7 bases). Between the trimmed V and J ends, which lost 7 bases and 2 bases, there was a span of 28 bases. Per the germline V gene, CDR1 is SGDLS and CDR2 is YYNGEE. The CDR3 length is 18 residues. The CDR3 protein is CASGGDEAGGKVPYEQYF. The DNA for the CDR3 is TGTGCCAGCGGTGGTGATGAGGCAGGGGGGAAGGTACCCTACGAGCAGTACTTC.

This clonotype has a handful of counts. This sequence joins TRBV14 and TRBJ2-7; 9 bases line up with TRBD1. The last part of the DNA fits TRBJ2-5 better; the J call may be wrong. The CDR3 length is 15 residues. Looked up from germline, CDR1 is SGHDN and CDR2 is FVKESK. The CDR3 DNA reads TGTGCCAGCAGGCGGACAGGGGAGGTTCAGGAGACCCAGTACTTC. Amino acid sequence: CASRRTGEVQETQYF.

This clonotype was observed a few times. The CDR3 spells CSARDMVRVGAKNIQYF. The DNA for the CDR3 is TGCAGTGCTAGAGATATGGTTCGTGTGGGAGCCAAAAACATTCAGTACTTC. The chain recombines TRBV20-1 with TRBJ2-4; no firm D call. The germline gives CDR1 DFQATT, CDR2 SNEGSKA (reference sequence). The V end lost 0 bases, the J end lost 0 bases, and 15 bases lay between the germline ends. The CDR3 length is 17 residues.

This clonotype was seen only a few times. The chain couples TRBV28 to TRBJ2-7; TRBD2 matches 7 bases. CDR1 and CDR2 (germline): MDHEN, SYDVKM. J gave up 0 bases and V 8 bases, and 13 bases lay outside the gene matches. This CDR3 comprises 16 residues. CDR3 DNA sequence: TGTGCCAGCTCCCCGCGGGGGACCCCTAGCTCCTACGAGCAGTACTTC. It is translated as CASSPRGTPSSYEQYF.

The chain's CDR3 is CAAHSGYNEQYF. CDR3 DNA: TGTGCTGCCCATAGCGGATACAATGAGCAGTACTTC. The V and J genes are TRBV27 and TRBJ2-1; tentatively, D is TRBD2 (6 bases). The better agreement between TRBJ2-7 and the DNA end casts doubt on the J call. The CDR3 length is 12 residues. The germline V gene encodes CDR1 MNHEY and CDR2 SMNVEV (reference sequence).

The chain joins TRBV7-2 to TRBJ1-5; a weak D match, TRBD1 (5 bases). The germline V and J ends were trimmed by 3 bases and 3 bases, with 9 bases remaining between them. The CDR3 is made up of 14 amino acids. Per the germline V gene, CDR1 is SGHTA and CDR2 is FQGNSA. The CDR3 bases are TGTGCCAGCAGCTTGGGACCTCTCAATCAGCCCCAGCATTTT. The encoded protein is CASSLGPLNQPQHF.

The V gene is TRBV6-2 or TRBV6-3, the J gene TRBJ1-5; tentative D call: TRBD1 (6 bases). Trimming cost V 5 bases and J 3 bases, with 14 bases left between them. The CDR3 length is 15 residues. Germline CDR1 is MNHEY and CDR2 is SVGEGT. CDR3 loop: CASSVNRAPNQPQHF. CDR3 nucleotides: TGTGCCAGCAGTGTCAACAGGGCCCCCAATCAGCCCCAGCATTTT.

The chain has TRBV11-2 and TRBJ2-1, with TRBD1 as a possible D gene (5 bases). Looked up from germline, CDR1 is SGHAT and CDR2 is FQNNGV. This CDR3 spans 14 amino acids. With 4 bases removed from V and 5 bases from J, the gap between germline ends came to 12 bases. Written as DNA, the CDR3 is TGTGCCAGCAGCTGGTTCGACAGACACAATGAGCAGTTCTTC. This gives the protein CASSWFDRHNEQFF.

This clonotype was recorded once. V gene TRBV12-3 or TRBV12-4 combines with J gene TRBJ2-5; 8 bases agree with TRBD2. The CDR3 is 14 residues long. V gave up 4 bases and J gave up 5 bases; unmatched junction bases: 6. CDR3 bases: TGTGCCAGCAGTTCGGGACTAGTTGAGGAGACCCAGTACTTC. Translated: CASSSGLVEETQYF.

The chain combines TRBV6-5 with TRBJ2-7; D is unclear. The tail of the sequence fits TRBJ2-5 better, so the J call may be wrong. This CDR3 comprises 17 residues. Germline-derived CDR1 and CDR2 are MNHEY and SVGAGI. The CDR3 here is CASSYSRVSAIPETQYF. CDR3 nucleotide sequence: TGTGCCAGCAGTTACTCCCGGGTCAGCGCGATTCCGGAGACCCAGTACTTC.

The rearrangement joins TRBV7-6 to TRBJ2-7, with D unclear. CDR3 length: 14 amino acids. Germline loops: CDR1 SGHVS, CDR2 FNYEAQ. The V gene lost 5 bases and the J gene lost 0 bases, with 11 bases spanning the gap. The CDR3 here is CASSPARSSYEQYF. CDR3 nucleotide sequence: TGTGCCAGCAGCCCGGCCAGGAGCTCCTACGAGCAGTACTTC. Looking up the rest from reference TRBV7-6 and TRBJ2-7 gives the full variable domain: GAGVSQSPRYKVTKRGQDVALRCDPISGHVSLYWYRQALGQGPEFLTYFNYEAQQDKSGLPNDRFSAERPEGSISTLTIQRTEQRDSAMYRCASSPARSSYEQYFGPGTRLTVT.

This sequence joins TRBV15 and TRBJ2-5; 12 positions agree with TRBD2. Trimming took 0 bases from V and 1 from J; bases not matched to a gene: 6. The germline V gene encodes CDR1 LNHNV and CDR2 YYDKDF (reference sequence). The CDR3 loop spans 18 amino acids. CDR3 nucleotides: TGTGCCACCAGCAGAGATGGGGGACTAGCGGGTTTCCAAGAGACCCAGTACTTC. As protein: CATSRDGGLAGFQETQYF. The full variable domain, completed using reference TRBV15 and TRBJ2-5, is DAMVIQNPRYQVTQFGKPVTLSCSQTLNHNVMYWYQQKSSQAPKLLFHYYDKDFNNEADTPDNFQSRRPNTSFCFLDIRSPGLGDTAMYLCATSRDGGLAGFQETQYFGPGTRLLVL.

This clonotype was counted a few times. The J gene is TRBJ2-1, the V gene TRBV29-1; 7 bases are shared with TRBD1. The ends lost 5 bases at V and 2 bases at J; junction bases unmatched: 9. The germline V gene has CDR1 SQVTM and CDR2 ANQGSEA. This CDR3 is 15 amino acids long. CDR3 DNA: TGCAGCGTTACACCGAGACAGGGACCCTACAATGAGCAGTTCTTC. Amino acid sequence: CSVTPRQGPYNEQFF.

This clonotype occurred a few times. The chain employs TRBV2 and TRBJ2-1; a weak D match, TRBD1 (6 bases). The V gene lost 6 bases and the J gene lost 14 bases, with 17 bases spanning the gap. Germline assignment: CDR1 SNHLY and CDR2 FYNNEI. The CDR3 covers 12 residues. CDR3 amino acids: CASRAGQFQKFF. Here the CDR3 DNA reads TGTGCCAGCAGAGCTGGACAGTTCCAAAAGTTCTTC.

Concerning this clonotype itself: The junction departs from germline at one end; a sequencing error may be responsible. This chain connects TRBV27 to TRBJ1-6, with 7 positions matching TRBD1. The germline CDR1 and CDR2 sequences are MNHEY and SMNVEV (reference sequence). CDR3 length: 13 residues. The CDR3 DNA reads as TGTGCCAGCAGAAACAGGGGTATCGCACCCCCCCACTTT. Translation gives CASRNRGIAPPHF.